This T cell receptor (beta chain) was profiled in a study of control samples from healthy donors and cancer patients. Data came from immunoSEQ multiplex PCR; TCRdb stores just in-frame clones and leaves some out. The table includes 100,000 to 120,000 clones, approximately 90% detected once. Germline lookup yields CDR1 MNHNS and CDR2 SASEGT. The CDR3 has 12 amino acids. V lost 2 bases, J lost 2 bases, and 3 bases lay in between. Sequenced: PBMCs. The gene calls are TRBV6-1 and TRBJ1-1; D is unclear. The clonotype originates from a woman aged 55 to 70 with lung cancer. CDR3 residues: CASSELNTEAFF. In nucleotides, the CDR3 is TGTGCCAGCAGTGAACTCAACACTGAAGCTTTCTTT.